This T cell receptor beta chain was obtained from a study of beta chain features in type 1 diabetes. The CDR3 is 16 amino acids. The germline CDR1 and CDR2 sequences are LNHDA and SQIVND (reference sequence). The germline V and J ends were trimmed by 5 bases and 0 bases, with 14 bases remaining between them. Every bit of the isolated RNA underwent reverse transcription, so sequencing read expressed TCRB transcripts. Measured with immunoSEQ multiplex PCR; TCRdb has only the in-frame clones, and not every one. Among approximately 150,000 clones listed, about 10% were seen once. Sequencing was performed on naive CD4+ T cells from blood. The sequence was obtained from a man between 18 and 29 years old in good health. This chain joins TRBV19 and TRBJ1-5; D remains ambiguous. The CDR3 is CASSGEEMYSNQPQHF. CDR3 nucleotides: TGTGCCAGTAGTGGAGAGGAAATGTATAGCAATCAGCCCCAGCATTTT.